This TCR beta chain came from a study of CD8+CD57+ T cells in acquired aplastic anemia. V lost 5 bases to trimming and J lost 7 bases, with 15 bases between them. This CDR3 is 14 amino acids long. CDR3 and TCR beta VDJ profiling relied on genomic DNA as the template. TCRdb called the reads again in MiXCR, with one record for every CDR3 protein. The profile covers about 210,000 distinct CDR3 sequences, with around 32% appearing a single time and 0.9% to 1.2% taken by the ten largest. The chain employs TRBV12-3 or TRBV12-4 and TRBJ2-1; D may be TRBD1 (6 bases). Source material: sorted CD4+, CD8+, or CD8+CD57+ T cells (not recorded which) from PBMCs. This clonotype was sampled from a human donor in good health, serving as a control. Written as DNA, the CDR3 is TGTGCCAGCAGTCGGCAGGGGAGAATGAATGAGCAGTTCTTC. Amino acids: CASSRQGRMNEQFF.